Given below is one T cell receptor (beta chain) in context. TCRdb's table, derived via immunoSEQ multiplex PCR, lists solely in-frame clones and lacks some. Among around 750,000 clones listed, about 74% were seen once. The sample belongs to a study of shared clonotypes between healthy human individuals. This sequence was found in a woman aged 25 to 39 in good health. Sample: memory CD4+ T cells sorted from blood. The subset is: CD45RA-negative fraction.

The CDR3 DNA follows: TGTGCCAGCTCCTCTACGACTAGCGGGAAGGTAAATGAGCAGTTCTTC. Its translation: CASSSTTSGKVNEQFF. The rearrangement links TRBV18 to TRBJ2-1; 11 positions match TRBD2. The CDR3 has 16 residues. The V and J ends lost 6 bases and 7 bases, in that order; junction bases with no gene match: 11. Germline lookup yields CDR1 KGHSH and CDR2 LQKENI. The whole variable domain, filled in from reference TRBV18 and TRBJ2-1, reads NAGVMQNPRHLVRRRGQEARLRCSPMKGHSHVYWYRQLPEEGLKFMVYLQKENIIDESGMPKERFSAEFPKEGPSILRIQQVVRGDSAAYFCASSSTTSGKVNEQFFGPGTRLTVL.